The clone carrying this T cell receptor (beta chain) was seen more than once but under ten times. The data derive from a study of early T cells in non-severe SARS-CoV-2 infection. About the study: Alpha and beta chains were unpaired, from unsorted whole-blood bulk RNA.

Unique molecular identifiers were affixed to single, distinct cDNA molecules. TCRdb used MiXCR to reprocess the 5' RACE reads, holding one entry per CDR3 protein. The table records approximately 110,000 distinct CDR3 sequences, 15% of them present only once. V was clipped by 0 bases and J by 4 bases; unmatched bases: 14. The CDR3 consists of 18 residues. Germline V CDR1 and CDR2: MGHRA, YSYEKL. This clonotype was sampled from an adult who was a healthcare worker with PCR-confirmed SARS-CoV-2 infection or an uninfected control (not recorded which). This rearrangement joins TRBV4-1 to TRBJ2-5, with 7 bases fitting TRBD2. The sample taken for sequencing was whole blood. The CDR3 DNA sequence: TGCGCCAGCAGCCAAGATCGGGGCGGTAAAGCGGGGAGAGAGACCCAGTACTTC. Its translation: CASSQDRGGKAGRETQYF.